The present T cell receptor (beta chain) was sequenced within a study of T cells after yellow fever vaccination. Study-level information: Researchers used SMART-Seq v4 Ultra Low Input to prepare fractions that had low cell numbers. The study's findings and limits: FACS-sorted repertoires could harbor abundant contaminating bulk-population clonotypes. Of the clonotypes, a small share occurred in both CD4 and CD8 compartments. Clones that expanded after primary vaccination mostly reappeared after the booster (96% CD4, 80% to 90% CD8).

Details on this clonotype: Its antigen remains unknown.

TCRdb redid the calling of the 5' RACE reads with MiXCR, one entry per CDR3 protein. The table has approximately 300,000 distinct CDR3 sequences, about 6.6% seen once; the top ten hold 15% to 20%. Looked up from germline, CDR1 is MNHEY and CDR2 is SVGEGT. The CDR3 spans 14 residues. V was pared by 6 bases and J by 10 bases, with 19 bases between. The receptor comes from a man between 18 and 29 years old who received the YFV17D yellow fever vaccine. The specimen comprised PBMCs, sampled around 45 days after the first yellow fever vaccination. The rearrangement links TRBV6-2 or TRBV6-3 to TRBJ2-1; possible D gene TRBD2, 7 bases. The CDR3 loop is CASRKTRGGGEQFF. The DNA of the CDR3 is TGTGCCAGCAGAAAGACGAGGGGGGGGGGAGAGCAGTTCTTC.